This TCR beta chain was retrieved from a study of chemoradiotherapy in HPV16-positive cancers (dated 2022 in TCRdb). In terms of the full investigation: Functional T-cell assays on cells from a couple of HPV16-positive patients defined candidate HPV-specific T-cell clones and common TCR motifs. The study asked whether T-cell immunity against the HPV oncoproteins E6 and E7 changes during chemoradiotherapy and whether it affects survival. The candidate HPV-specific TCRs and motifs were subsequently tracked in TCR repertoires obtained from roughly 78 patients with HPV-related cancers.

V loses 4 bases, J loses 5 bases, and the germline ends lie 10 bases apart. The CDR3 holds 12 amino acids from the cysteine to the phenylalanine. The sequence is cut down to CDR3 DNA, 36 bases in frame from base 1. CDR1 and CDR2 are read off the germline V gene as SGDLS and YYNGEE. Overall study results and their limits: The functional definition of HPV-specific T cells came from only a couple of HPV16-positive patients, and the survival association was reported for HPV16-positive patients. Expansion of candidate HPV-specific clones and E7-related TCR motifs was observed in the tumor microenvironment during treatment, whereas no such expansion was observed for non-HPV-specific T cells. Among HPV16-positive patients, expansion of HPV-responsive T cells during chemoradiotherapy was associated with better recurrence-free survival.

With respect to this clone: Its antigen is currently not known. No base quality information exists; no much larger clone differs at one position.

Repertoires were sampled multiple times during chemoradiotherapy, which allowed clonal expansion in the tumor microenvironment to be followed. The library was prepared using the immunoSEQ multiplex PCR assay. What TCRdb holds here is the immuneACCESS table cut down to in-frame rearrangements. Part of the clones is not present; checked against another copy, under half of the missing clones reflect an unresolved V gene, and the others are unexplained. The sample includes roughly 7,100 clones, with about 79% observed a single time. The ten largest make up around 3% of the sample. This clonotype originated in a human donor with HPV-associated anogenital cancer. The source material was blood, sampled from a patient who underwent chemoradiotherapy. Recombination connected TRBV9 to TRBJ2-7; the D gene is unclear. The CDR3 reads CASSSQTDEQYF. DNA sequence: TGTGCCAGCAGCTCCCAGACTGACGAGCAGTACTTC.